This T cell receptor (beta chain) was identified in a study of CD8 T cells in Susac syndrome. The length of the CDR3 is 16 residues. V gave up 1 base and J gave up 2 bases, with 13 bases separating them. The germline CDR1 and CDR2 sequences are SGHVS and FQNEAQ. This clonotype was seen only once. What it recognizes is unknown. The study sequenced TCR beta in blood CD8+ and CD4+ T cells. TEMRA cells were FACS-enriched and CD8+ and CD4+ T cells negatively isolated. With random hexamers, reverse transcription was performed on about 0.45 to 1 ug of RNA. immunoSEQ multiplex PCR amplified TCR beta CDR3 across 54 Vbeta, 13 Jbeta. Each CDR3 protein gets one entry after TCRdb re-called the immunoSEQ multiplex PCR reads with MiXCR. Of 250,000 to 300,000 distinct CDR3 sequences in the sample, roughly 85% are singletons; the top ten hold approximately 0.2%. Study outcomes and limitations: The TCR sequencing and HLA analysis in the study involved a relatively small number of individuals, as the study acknowledged.

Sequences were obtained from CD8+ T cells from PBMCs. This TCR was recovered from a human donor with multiple sclerosis. The chain couples TRBV7-8 to TRBJ2-3; the D is unclear. CDR3 in DNA: TGTGCCAGCAGCTTAGGTACAGCACCTTACACAGATACGCAGTATTTT. Translated: CASSLGTAPYTDTQYF.